Included here is one T cell receptor (beta chain) sequence, with context. This specimen belongs to a study of cytomegalovirus exposure and HLA in healthy donors. CDR3 size: 14 residues. Germline-derived CDR1 and CDR2 are SNHLY and FYNNEI. V was shortened by 8 bases and J by 6 bases, with 17 bases between the two germline ends. The repertoire was sequenced with immunoSEQ multiplex PCR; TCRdb's copy has only in-frame clones and lacks some. The data show fewer than 250,000 clones, with about 83% seen just once and more than 1.1% held by the top ten. The sequencing input was PBMCs. The receptor's source is a woman aged 18 to 35 in good health and CMV-seronegative. The chain recombines TRBV2 with TRBJ2-1; possible D gene TRBD2, 7 bases. CDR3 DNA sequence: TGTGCCAGCCCCGAGGGGGGGTATGGCAATGAGCAGTTCTTC. Translated: CASPEGGYGNEQFF.